This TCR beta chain stems from a study of cytomegalovirus exposure and HLA in healthy donors. Study as a whole: The study placed over 65% of its approximately 430 genotyped donors in the Caucasian-associated ancestry cluster. Study-wide points: Presence/absence comparisons presumed near-even sequencing depth among donors. An analysis was carried out at a later point. It showed that HLA-associated TCR beta chains were more clonally expanded than equally common non-associated chains.

Samples came from healthy bone marrow donors. V gave up 4 bases and J gave up 1 base; unmatched junction bases: 9. The CDR3 contains 16 residues. CDR1 is SEHNR and CDR2 is FQNEAQ in the germline V gene (reference sequence). A word on this clone: Its target is not known.

The PCR employed 60 Vbeta primers together with 13 Jbeta primers. TCRdb's table, derived via immunoSEQ multiplex PCR, lists solely in-frame clones and lacks some. Of more than 75,000 clones listed, 80% to 90% are singletons. The sequence was obtained from a man aged 18 to 30 in good health and CMV-seronegative. Input material: PBMCs. The chain joins TRBV7-9 to TRBJ1-1, with 7 bases fitting TRBD1. CDR3 DNA sequence: TGTGCCAGCAGCTCCCCTGGGTGGACAGGGAACACTGAAGCTTTCTTT. Its protein product is CASSSPGWTGNTEAFF.